This record looks at one T cell receptor (beta chain) sequence and its context. The CDR3 extends over 15 amino acids. CDR1 GTSNPN and CDR2 SVGIG come from the germline V gene (reference sequence). V was clipped by 0 bases and J by 5 bases; unmatched bases: 7. The sample is drawn from a study of blood T cell repertoires in COVID-19. At the level of the study: Samples of COVID-19 (acute and convalescent) were obtained from the United States, Italy and Spain. PBMCs, B-cell-depleted T cells, or T cells provided the cDNA or gDNA that made up the material.

Original data processing: Amplification of reference gene primers provided the estimated nucleated cell counts. The method was immunoSEQ multiplex PCR; TCRdb's version includes in-frame clones alone and lacks a portion of them. The V and J calls and clone size are taken from that table; D and trimming were inferred from the DNA. Of over 200,000 clones in the sample, 75% to 90% were seen once. This TCR derives from a human donor in a cohort sampled during active COVID-19. The rearrangement joins TRBV30 to TRBJ2-1, with 7 bases fitting TRBD2. Source material: peripheral blood. CDR3 bases: TGTGCCTGGAGTGTATTGGGAGGGGACCACAATGAGCAGTTCTTC. Amino acids: CAWSVLGGDHNEQFF.